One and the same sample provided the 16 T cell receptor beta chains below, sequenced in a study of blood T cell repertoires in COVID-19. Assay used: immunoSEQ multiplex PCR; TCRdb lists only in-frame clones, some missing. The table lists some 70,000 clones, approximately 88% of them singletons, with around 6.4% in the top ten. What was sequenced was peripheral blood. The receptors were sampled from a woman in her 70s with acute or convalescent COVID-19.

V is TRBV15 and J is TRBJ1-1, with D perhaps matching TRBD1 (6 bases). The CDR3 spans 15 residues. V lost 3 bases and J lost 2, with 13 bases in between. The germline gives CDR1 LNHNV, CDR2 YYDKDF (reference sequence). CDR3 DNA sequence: TGTGCCACCAGCAGTGGGGGCCTGGCTAACACTGAAGCTTTCTTT. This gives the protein CATSSGGLANTEAFF.

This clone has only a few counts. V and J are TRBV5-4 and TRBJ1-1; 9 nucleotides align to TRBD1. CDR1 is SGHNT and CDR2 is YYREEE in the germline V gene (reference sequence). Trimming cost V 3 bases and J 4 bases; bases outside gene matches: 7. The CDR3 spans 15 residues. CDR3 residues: CASSYPGQGGTEAFF. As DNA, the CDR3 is TGTGCCAGCAGCTATCCGGGACAGGGTGGCACTGAAGCTTTCTTT.

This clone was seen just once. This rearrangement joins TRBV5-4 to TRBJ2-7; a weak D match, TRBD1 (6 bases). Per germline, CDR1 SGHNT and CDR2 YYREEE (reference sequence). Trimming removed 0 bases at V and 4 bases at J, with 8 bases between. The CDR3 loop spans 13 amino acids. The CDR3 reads CASSLGQEYEQYF. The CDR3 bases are TGTGCCAGCAGCTTGGGACAGGAGTACGAGCAGTACTTC. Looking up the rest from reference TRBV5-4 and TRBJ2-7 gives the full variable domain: ETGVTQSPTHLIKTRGQQVTLRCSSQSGHNTVSWYQQALGQGPQFIFQYYREEENGRGNFPPRFSGLQFPNYSSELNVNALELDDSALYLCASSLGQEYEQYFGPGTRLTVT.

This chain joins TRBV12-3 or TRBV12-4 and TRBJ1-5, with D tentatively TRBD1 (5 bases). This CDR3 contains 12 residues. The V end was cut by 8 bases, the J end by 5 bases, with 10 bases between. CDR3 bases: TGTGCCAGCCGTCAGGGATATCAGCCCCAGCATTTT. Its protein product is CASRQGYQPQHF.

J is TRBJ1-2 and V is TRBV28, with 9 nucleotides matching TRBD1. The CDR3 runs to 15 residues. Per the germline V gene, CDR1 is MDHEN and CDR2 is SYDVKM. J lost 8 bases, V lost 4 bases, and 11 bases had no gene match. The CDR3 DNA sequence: TGTGCCAGCAGTTCCCAGGGGACAGGGATTTACGGCTACACCTTC. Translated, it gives CASSSQGTGIYGYTF.

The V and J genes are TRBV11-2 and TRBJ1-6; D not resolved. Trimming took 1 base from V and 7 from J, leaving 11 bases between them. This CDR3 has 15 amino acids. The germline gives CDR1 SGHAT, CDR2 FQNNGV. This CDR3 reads CASSLGPGINSPLHF. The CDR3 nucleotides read TGTGCCAGCAGCTTAGGTCCAGGCATAAATTCACCCCTCCACTTT.

The CDR3 DNA is TGTGCCAGCAGTTACAAAGCGGGAGGGGCCTACAATGAGCAGTTCTTC. As protein: CASSYKAGGAYNEQFF. V usage is TRBV27 and J usage is TRBJ2-1, with 10 nucleotides matching TRBD2. This CDR3 has 16 amino acids. J gave up 2 bases and V 4 bases, and 5 bases lay outside the gene matches. Germline V gene data show CDR1 as MNHEY and CDR2 as SMNVEV (reference sequence).

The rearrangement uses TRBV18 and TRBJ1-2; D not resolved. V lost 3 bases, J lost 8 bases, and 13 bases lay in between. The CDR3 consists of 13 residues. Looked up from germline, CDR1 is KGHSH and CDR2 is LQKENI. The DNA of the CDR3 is TGTGCCAGCTCACCTGCGAATACCAAGGGCTACACCTTC. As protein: CASSPANTKGYTF.

The CDR3 spells CASSIPGGPPYNEQFF. CDR3 bases: TGTGCCAGTAGTATACCGGGGGGGCCCCCCTACAATGAGCAGTTCTTC. The rearrangement joins TRBV19 to TRBJ2-1, with TRBD2 identical over 8 bases. After removal of 2 bases from V and 2 bases from J, the junction contained 5 bases not matched to a gene. The CDR3 sequence is 16 residues long. CDR1 is LNHDA and CDR2 is SQIVND in the germline V gene (reference sequence).

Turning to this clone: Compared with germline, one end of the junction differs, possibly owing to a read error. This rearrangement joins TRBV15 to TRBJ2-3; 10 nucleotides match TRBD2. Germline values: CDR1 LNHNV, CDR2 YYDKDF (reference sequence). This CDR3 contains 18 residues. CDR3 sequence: CATSILQSGRASTDTQYF. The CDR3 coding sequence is TGTGCCACCAGCATTCTTCAGAGCGGGAGGGCAAGCACGGATACGCAGTATTTT. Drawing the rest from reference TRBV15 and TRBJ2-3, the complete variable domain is DAMVIQNPRYQVTQFGKPVTLSCSQTLNHNVMYWYQQKSSQAPKLLFHYYDKDFNNEADTPDNFQSRRPNTSFCFLDIRSPGLGDTAMYLCATSILQSGRASTDTQYFGPGTRLTVL.

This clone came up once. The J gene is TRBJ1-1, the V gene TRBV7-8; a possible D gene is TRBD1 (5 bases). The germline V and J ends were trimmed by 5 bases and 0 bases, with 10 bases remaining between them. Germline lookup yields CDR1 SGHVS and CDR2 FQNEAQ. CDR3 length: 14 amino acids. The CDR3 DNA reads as TGTGCCAGCAGCCCGACAGAGATGAACACTGAAGCTTTCTTT. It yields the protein CASSPTEMNTEAFF. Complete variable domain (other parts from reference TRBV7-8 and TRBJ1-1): GAGVSQSPRYKVAKRGQDVALRCDPISGHVSLFWYQQALGQGPEFLTYFQNEAQLDKSGLPSDRFFAERPEGSVSTLKIQRTQQEDSAVYLCASSPTEMNTEAFFGQGTRLTVV.

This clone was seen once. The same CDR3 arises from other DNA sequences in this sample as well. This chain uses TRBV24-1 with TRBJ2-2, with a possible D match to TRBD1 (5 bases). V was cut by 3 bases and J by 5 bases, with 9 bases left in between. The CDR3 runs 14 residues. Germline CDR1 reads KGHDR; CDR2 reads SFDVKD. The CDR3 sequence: CATSDLQGTGELFF. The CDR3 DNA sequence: TGTGCCACCAGTGATCTCCAGGGAACCGGGGAGCTGTTTTTT.

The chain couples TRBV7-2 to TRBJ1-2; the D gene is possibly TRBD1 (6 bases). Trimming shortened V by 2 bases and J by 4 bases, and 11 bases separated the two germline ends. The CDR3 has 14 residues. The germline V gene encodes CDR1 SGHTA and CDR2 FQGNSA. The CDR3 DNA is TGTGCCAGCAGCTTACACAGGGCCCTCTATGGCTACACCTTC. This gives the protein CASSLHRALYGYTF.

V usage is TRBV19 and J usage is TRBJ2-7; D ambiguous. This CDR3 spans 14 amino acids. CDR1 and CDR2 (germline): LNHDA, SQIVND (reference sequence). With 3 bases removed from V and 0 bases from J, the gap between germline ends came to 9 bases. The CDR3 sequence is CASSIWLNSYEQYF. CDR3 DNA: TGTGCCAGTAGTATCTGGCTTAACTCCTACGAGCAGTACTTC.

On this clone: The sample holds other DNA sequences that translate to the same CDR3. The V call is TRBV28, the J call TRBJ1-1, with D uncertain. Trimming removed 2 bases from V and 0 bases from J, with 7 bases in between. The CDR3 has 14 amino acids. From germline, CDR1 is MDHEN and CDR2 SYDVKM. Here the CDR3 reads CASSLTRMNTEAFF. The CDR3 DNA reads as TGTGCCAGCAGTTTAACAAGAATGAACACTGAAGCTTTCTTT. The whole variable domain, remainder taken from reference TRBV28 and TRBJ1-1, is DVKVTQSSRYLVKRTGEKVFLECVQDMDHENMFWYRQDPGLGLRLIYFSYDVKMKEKGDIPEGYSVSREKKERFSLILESASTNQTSMYLCASSLTRMNTEAFFGQGTRLTVV.

As DNA, the CDR3 is TGTGCCAGCAGCTTTAGACAGGGGACTGAAGCTTTCTTT. It encodes CASSFRQGTEAFF. The J gene is TRBJ1-1, the V gene TRBV7-2; TRBD1 aligns across 8 bases. The germline CDR1 and CDR2 sequences are SGHTA and FQGNSA. The CDR3 consists of 13 residues. The J segment lost 5 bases and the V segment lost 3 bases, leaving 2 bases of the junction unmatched.